This is a list of T cell receptor beta chains from one sample in a study of T-cell reconstitution after alpha-beta-depleted transplantation in children. TCRdb called the PCR reads again in MiXCR, with one record for every CDR3 protein. This table holds over 550,000 distinct CDR3 sequences, more than 9% found once. The starting material was PBMCs from the stem cell graft donor, obtained from the stem cell graft. Receptors were obtained from a human donor who donated a stem cell graft to a child with acute myeloid leukemia. The CDR3 runs from the conserved cysteine through the conserved F or W. A D gene is named only where the DNA matches it firmly. For some rows the clone size is stated as once, few or many, or as a class when expanded; others skip it.

J | D | size | V | CDR3 | DNA
TRBJ1-6 | TRBD1 | many | TRBV9 | CASSAQTGGDSPLHF | TGTGCCAGCAGCGCCCAGACAGGGGGAGATTCACCCCTCCACTTT
TRBJ2-7 | TRBD2 | many | TRBV5-1 | CASSLVMGTSAYEQYF | TGCGCCAGCAGCTTGGTTATGGGGACTAGCGCCTACGAGCAGTACTTC
TRBJ2-1 | - | many | TRBV6-5 | CASSPSGPSPWVNEQFF | TGTGCCAGCAGCCCCTCAGGCCCCTCCCCCTGGGTCAATGAGCAGTTCTTC
TRBJ2-1 | - | - | TRBV7-2 | CASRWAGSNEQFF | TGTGCCAGCAGGTGGGCCGGTAGCAATGAGCAGTTCTTC
TRBJ1-6 | TRBD1 | - | TRBV27 | CASSLSPTGRNSPLHF | TGTGCCAGCAGTTTATCCCCGACAGGGAGAAATTCACCCCTCCACTTT
TRBJ2-7 | - | few | TRBV28 | CASGEYEQYF | TGTGCCAGCGGAGAGTACGAGCAGTACTTC
TRBJ2-7 | TRBD2 | few | TRBV9 | CASSVGTSGSTRNEQYF | TGTGCCAGCAGCGTAGGGACTAGCGGGAGTACCAGGAACGAGCAGTACTTC
TRBJ2-1 | - | - | TRBV14 | CASSQRLEQFF | TGTGCCAGCAGCCAAAGACTAGAGCAGTTCTTC
TRBJ2-7 | TRBD1 | many | TRBV27 | CASSPPRQGRPYEQYF | TGTGCCAGCAGTCCACCTCGACAGGGGAGGCCCTACGAGCAGTACTTC
TRBJ2-5 | TRBD1 | many | TRBV12-3/TRBV12-4 | CASSTGEGETQYF | TGTGCCAGCAGCACAGGGGAAGGAGAGACCCAGTACTTC
TRBJ1-3 | - | many | TRBV29-1 | CSADTQVGGVSGNTIYF | TGCAGCGCTGACACGCAAGTAGGGGGGGTTTCTGGAAACACCATATATTTT